Listed here are 9 T cell receptor beta chains from one sample, sequenced in a study of cytomegalovirus exposure and HLA in healthy donors. The PCR employed 60 Vbeta primers together with 13 Jbeta primers. Clones were read by immunoSEQ multiplex PCR, and TCRdb kept only the in-frame ones, dropping some. The sample lists 120,000 or so clones; around 68% were seen once. Sequenced sample: PBMCs. These receptors were obtained from a woman aged 50 to 65 in good health and CMV-seropositive.

This clone turned up a few times. The chain joins TRBV28 to TRBJ2-1; TRBD2 might be the D (5 bases). There are 16 residues in the CDR3. Per germline, CDR1 MDHEN and CDR2 SYDVKM. Trimming shortened V by 5 bases and J by 1 base, and 15 bases separated the two germline ends. The CDR3 loop reads CASSPEGGPSYNEQFF. The DNA for the CDR3 is TGTGCCAGCAGTCCCGAAGGAGGACCTTCCTACAATGAGCAGTTCTTC. The complete variable domain, with remaining parts taken from reference TRBV28 and TRBJ2-1, reads DVKVTQSSRYLVKRTGEKVFLECVQDMDHENMFWYRQDPGLGLRLIYFSYDVKMKEKGDIPEGYSVSREKKERFSLILESASTNQTSMYLCASSPEGGPSYNEQFFGPGTRLTVL.

This chain uses TRBV6-5 with TRBJ2-2; TRBD2 might be the D (6 bases). The CDR3 consists of 15 residues. Trimming pared 6 bases from V and 4 bases from J, leaving 15 bases between. The germline V gene has CDR1 MNHEY and CDR2 SVGAGI. Written as DNA, the CDR3 is TGTGCCAGCAGCCGGAGGGCAGGGATCACCGGGGAGCTGTTTTTT. This gives the protein CASSRRAGITGELFF.

The chain employs TRBV19 and TRBJ1-2; no definite D call. Germline CDR1 and CDR2: LNHDA and SQIVND (reference sequence). V lost 5 bases and J lost 1, with 8 bases in between. CDR3 length: 13 amino acids. The CDR3: CASSAGYNYGYTF. Here the CDR3 DNA reads TGTGCCAGTAGTGCAGGATATAACTATGGCTACACCTTC.

This clone was seen only a few times. This chain uses TRBV25-1 with TRBJ1-2, with TRBD1 matching 9 bases. Germline CDR1 is MGHDK and CDR2 is SYGVNS. The V and J ends lost 3 bases and 4 bases, in that order; junction bases with no gene match: 12. The CDR3 is 17 residues long. CDR3 bases: TGTGCCAGCAGTGATACGGGACAGGGCCCTATCGGCTATGGCTACACCTTC. Protein sequence: CASSDTGQGPIGYGYTF.

The chain has TRBV5-1 and TRBJ2-5; the D is unclear. The CDR3 consists of 14 residues. V shed 0 bases and J shed 4 bases, with 10 bases lying between them. The germline V gene has CDR1 SGHRS and CDR2 YFSETQ. The CDR3, as DNA: TGCGCCAGCAGCTTGGCCGAACAGTTAGAGACCCAGTACTTC. This gives the protein CASSLAEQLETQYF.

The V gene is TRBV4-3, the J gene TRBJ2-7; tentative D call: TRBD2 (6 bases). The CDR3 has 16 amino acids. The V gene's germline CDR1 is LGHNA and CDR2 YSLEER. V was shortened by 1 base and J by 2 bases, with 15 bases between the two germline ends. This chain's CDR3 is CASSQALGLSTYEQYF. For the CDR3, the DNA is TGCGCCAGCAGCCAAGCCCTCGGACTATCCACCTACGAGCAGTACTTC.

This chain connects TRBV25-1 to TRBJ1-3; TRBD1 is a possible D gene (6 bases). The V gene's germline CDR1 is MGHDK and CDR2 SYGVNS. The length of the CDR3 is 15 residues. Trimming took off 4 bases at V and 4 bases at J, with 14 bases between the two ends. The CDR3 sequence: CASSATADRGNTIYF. CDR3 DNA: TGTGCCAGCAGTGCCACGGCCGACAGGGGAAACACCATATATTTT.

The chain carries TRBV28 and TRBJ1-1; D not certain. V was shortened by 3 bases and J by 1 base, with 18 bases between the two germline ends. CDR3 length equals 17 residues. In germline, CDR1 is MDHEN, CDR2 SYDVKM. CDR3 in amino acids: CASSFRRVGVGNTEAFF. DNA of the CDR3: TGTGCCAGCAGTTTTCGGCGGGTCGGGGTTGGGAACACTGAAGCTTTCTTT.

The V call is TRBV19, the J call TRBJ2-1; D perhaps matches TRBD2 (6 bases). The CDR3 spans 14 residues. Trimming left V 5 bases short and J 7 bases short, with 15 bases between. The germline CDR1 and CDR2 sequences are LNHDA and SQIVND (reference sequence). Written as DNA, the CDR3 is TGTGCCAGTAGTCGGACGGGAGTGGGAAATGAGCAGTTCTTC. Its translation: CASSRTGVGNEQFF.